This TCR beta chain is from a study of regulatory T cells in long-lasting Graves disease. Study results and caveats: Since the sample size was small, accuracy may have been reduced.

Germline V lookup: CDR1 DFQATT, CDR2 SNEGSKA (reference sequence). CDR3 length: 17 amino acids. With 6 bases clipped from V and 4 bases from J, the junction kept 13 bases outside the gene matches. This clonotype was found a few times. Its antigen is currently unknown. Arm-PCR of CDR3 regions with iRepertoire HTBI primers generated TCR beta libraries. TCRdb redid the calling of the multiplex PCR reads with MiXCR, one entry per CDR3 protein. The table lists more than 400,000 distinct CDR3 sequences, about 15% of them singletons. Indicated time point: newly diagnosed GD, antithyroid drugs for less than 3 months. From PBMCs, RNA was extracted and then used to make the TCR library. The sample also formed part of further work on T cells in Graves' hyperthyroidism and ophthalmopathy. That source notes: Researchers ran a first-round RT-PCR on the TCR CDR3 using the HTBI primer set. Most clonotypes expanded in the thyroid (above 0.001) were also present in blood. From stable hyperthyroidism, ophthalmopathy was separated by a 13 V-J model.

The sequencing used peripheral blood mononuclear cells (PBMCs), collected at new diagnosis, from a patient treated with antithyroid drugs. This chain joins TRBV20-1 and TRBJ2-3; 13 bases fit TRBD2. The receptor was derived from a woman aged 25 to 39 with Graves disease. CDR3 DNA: TGCAGTGCAGAGGGGCGACTAGCGGGAGGCACGTCAGATACGCAGTATTTT. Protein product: CSAEGRLAGGTSDTQYF.